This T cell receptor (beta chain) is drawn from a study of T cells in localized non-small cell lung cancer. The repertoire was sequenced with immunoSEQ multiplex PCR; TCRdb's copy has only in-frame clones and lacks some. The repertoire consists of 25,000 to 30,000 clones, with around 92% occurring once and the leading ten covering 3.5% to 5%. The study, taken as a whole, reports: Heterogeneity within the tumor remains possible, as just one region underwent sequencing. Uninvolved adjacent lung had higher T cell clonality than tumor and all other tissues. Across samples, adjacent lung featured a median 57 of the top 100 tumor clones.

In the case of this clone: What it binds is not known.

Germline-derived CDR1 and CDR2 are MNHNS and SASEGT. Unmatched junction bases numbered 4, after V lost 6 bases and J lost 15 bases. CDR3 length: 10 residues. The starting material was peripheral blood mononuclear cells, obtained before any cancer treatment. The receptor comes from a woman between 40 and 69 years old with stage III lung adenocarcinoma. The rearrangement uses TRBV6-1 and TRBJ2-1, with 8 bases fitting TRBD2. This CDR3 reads CASSGGESFF. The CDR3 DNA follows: TGTGCCAGCAGCGGGGGGGAGTCGTTCTTC.